This TCR beta chain is drawn from a study of regulatory T cells in long-lasting Graves disease. General study findings and limits: Persistent Graves' patients showed reduced TCR diversity versus newly diagnosed patients.

CDR1 MNHNS and CDR2 SASEGT come from the germline V gene. This CDR3 is 14 amino acids long. V dropped 6 bases and J dropped 0 bases, with 12 bases sitting between them. Specified time point: persistent/refractory GD, antithyroid drugs over 5 years with positive TRAb. RNA from PBMCs was the source of the TCR library. Sequencing libraries for TCR beta were prepared with iRepertoire HTBI primers and Arm-PCR of CDR3 regions. TCRdb fed the multiplex PCR reads into MiXCR, producing one record per CDR3 protein. The table has hundreds of thousands of distinct CDR3 sequences, about 30% seen once. This clonotype was seen a few times. Antigen: not known.

The sequenced sample was peripheral blood mononuclear cells (PBMCs), obtained when the disease was refractory, from a patient treated with antithyroid drugs. The sequence was collected from a female donor with Graves disease. The rearrangement joins TRBV6-1 to TRBJ2-7, with D perhaps matching TRBD2 (5 bases). DNA of the CDR3: TGTGCCAGCAGCAGCGGCAAGAGCTCCTACGAGCAGTACTTC. Translated: CASSSGKSSYEQYF.